This TCR beta chain originates from a study of post-analysis software for immune sequencing data. Unique-molecular-identifier-tagged TCR beta cDNA libraries were used. TCRdb re-analysed the PCR reads in MiXCR, keeping a single row per CDR3 protein. Among almost 700,000 distinct CDR3 sequences listed, around 64% were seen once. Sequencing input: blood. The receptor comes from a girl under 10 years old with multiple sclerosis.

The CDR3 DNA reads as TGTGCCAGCAGTAATCGGGACAGTTGGGTGGGCAATCAGCCCCAGCATTTT. Translated, it gives CASSNRDSWVGNQPQHF. The V gene is TRBV6-2 or TRBV6-3, the J gene TRBJ1-5, with 7 bases fitting TRBD1. The CDR3 has 17 amino acids. Germline lookup yields CDR1 MNHEY and CDR2 SVGEGT. V gave up 5 bases and J gave up 2 bases; unmatched junction bases: 12.